Each of the 25 T cell receptor beta chains below was sequenced from the same sample in a study of T cell responses to AZD1222 COVID-19 vaccine. Assay: immunoSEQ multiplex PCR; the TCRdb copy retains only in-frame clones and omits some. The table records over 100,000 clones, almost 85% of them present only once. The sequencing here drew on peripheral blood, taken on day 0 of AZD1222 vaccination. The source of these receptors is an adult in good health.

The chain has TRBV2 and TRBJ2-2; D is undetermined. The V end was cut by 4 bases, the J end by 1 base, with 10 bases between. The CDR3 sequence is 15 residues long. In germline, CDR1 is SNHLY, CDR2 FYNNEI. The CDR3 sequence: CASSGAGRNTGELFF. The CDR3 DNA follows: TGTGCCAGCAGTGGGGCCGGACGGAACACCGGGGAGCTGTTTTTT.

V and J are TRBV27 and TRBJ1-1; 7 bases fit TRBD1. There are 14 residues in the CDR3. Germline V gives CDR1 MNHEY, CDR2 SMNVEV (reference sequence). The V and J ends lost 7 bases and 6 bases, in that order; junction bases with no gene match: 11. CDR3 bases: TGTGCCAGCAAACACCGACAGGGCTTGGCTGAAGCTTTCTTT. Amino acid sequence: CASKHRQGLAEAFF.

This chain connects TRBV24-1 to TRBJ1-1, with D possibly matching TRBD1 (6 bases). This CDR3 is built from 12 residues. The germline CDR1 and CDR2 sequences are KGHDR and SFDVKD. The germline V and J ends were trimmed by 4 bases and 12 bases, with 14 bases remaining between them. The CDR3 here is CATSDLDSKPFF. CDR3 in DNA: TGTGCCACCAGTGACCTGGACAGCAAACCTTTCTTT.

This clone was seen only a few times. The chain links TRBV7-8 to TRBJ2-2; D not resolved. Germline V CDR1 and CDR2: SGHVS, FQNEAQ. There are 18 residues in the CDR3. V was trimmed by 1 base and J by 6 bases, leaving 21 bases between them. CDR3 protein: CASSLVSITARSAGELFF. CDR3 coding DNA: TGTGCCAGCAGCTTAGTTTCTATCACGGCAAGATCCGCCGGGGAGCTGTTTTTT.

The chain combines TRBV20-1 with TRBJ1-2; D is unclear. V shed 6 bases and J shed 5 bases, with 10 bases lying between them. Germline V gives CDR1 DFQATT, CDR2 SNEGSKA (reference sequence). The CDR3 sequence is 11 residues long. The CDR3 reads CSAYDEYGYTF. CDR3 DNA sequence: TGCAGTGCCTATGACGAGTATGGCTACACCTTC.

The genes are TRBV11-2 and TRBJ2-7, with 8 bases aligning to TRBD2. Germline V gene lookup returns CDR1 SGHAT and CDR2 FQNNGV. This CDR3 region has 14 residues. V shed 1 base and J 6 bases; nucleotides not matched to a gene: 5. CDR3 sequence (DNA): TGTGCCAGCAGCTTAGGAGGGACTAGTCTCGAGCAGTACTTC. Its translation is CASSLGGTSLEQYF.

The chain is built from TRBV14 and TRBJ1-6, with 7 bases lining up with TRBD1. The trim removed 5 bases at V and 11 bases at J, leaving 9 bases unmatched. CDR3 size: 14 residues. CDR1 SGHDN and CDR2 FVKESK come from the germline V gene. This CDR3 reads CASSFDRVGTPLHF. CDR3 DNA sequence: TGTGCCAGCAGCTTTGACAGGGTTGGGACACCCCTCCACTTT.

The chain carries TRBV5-1 and TRBJ1-4, with no clear D. V was cut by 2 bases and J by 8 bases, with 4 bases left in between. Germline loops: CDR1 SGHRS, CDR2 YFSETQ. The CDR3 is 11 residues long. The CDR3 region is CASSLGEKLFF. CDR3 bases: TGCGCCAGCAGCTTAGGGGAAAAACTGTTTTTT.

The chain carries TRBV3-1 (or the pseudogene TRBV3-2) and TRBJ1-4; no clear D gene. Germline CDR1 and CDR2: LGHDT and YNNKEL (reference sequence). CDR3 size: 16 residues. Trimming shortened V by 4 bases and J by 0 bases, and 12 bases separated the two germline ends. The CDR3 here is CASSPRSGTTNEKLFF. Written as DNA, the CDR3 is TGTGCCAGCAGCCCTCGGTCCGGGACAACTAATGAAAAACTGTTTTTT.

The chain couples TRBV13 to TRBJ1-2; weak D call: TRBD1 (5 bases). Germline V CDR1 and CDR2: PRHDT, FYEKMQ (reference sequence). CDR3 length: 18 residues. Trimming removed 0 bases at V and 7 bases at J, with 24 bases between. The CDR3 DNA reads as TGTGCCAGCAGCTTAGGCTACGGCAATGAAAGGGGCACGGTTGGCTACACCTTC. Protein product: CASSLGYGNERGTVGYTF.

This chain joins TRBV28 and TRBJ2-7; D is uncertain. The germline V gene encodes CDR1 MDHEN and CDR2 SYDVKM. Trimming took off 3 bases at V and 5 bases at J, with 5 bases between the two ends. The CDR3 has 11 amino acids. The CDR3 reads CASSFRNEQYF. The CDR3 DNA follows: TGTGCCAGCAGTTTCCGGAACGAGCAGTACTTC.

V gene TRBV18 combines with J gene TRBJ1-1; 9 positions agree with TRBD1. In germline, CDR1 is KGHSH, CDR2 LQKENI. CDR3 size: 14 residues. The V gene end was trimmed by 4 bases and the J gene end by 5 bases; junction bases not matched to a gene: 5. In DNA form, the CDR3 reads TGTGCCAGCTCACGGGACAGGGACGGAACTGAAGCTTTCTTT. It codes for CASSRDRDGTEAFF.

V and J are TRBV4-1 and TRBJ2-3; maybe TRBD2 (6 bases). The length of the CDR3 is 16 residues. Germline loops: CDR1 MGHRA, CDR2 YSYEKL. Trimming took off 1 base at V and 2 bases at J, with 13 bases between the two ends. The CDR3 DNA reads as TGCGCCAGCAGCCAAGCCTGGCCGGGGGTCACAGATACGCAGTATTTT. Translation: CASSQAWPGVTDTQYF.

The genes are TRBV9 and TRBJ2-1; 8 bases align to TRBD2. CDR3 length equals 16 residues. The V gene end was trimmed by 0 bases and the J gene end by 7 bases; junction bases not matched to a gene: 9. Germline assignment: CDR1 SGDLS and CDR2 YYNGEE. CDR3 region: CASSVGAGLGYNEQFF. The CDR3 DNA sequence: TGTGCCAGCAGCGTAGGTGCGGGACTAGGTTATAATGAGCAGTTCTTC.

This clone was observed a single time. The gene calls are TRBV5-1 and TRBJ1-2; the match to TRBD1 covers 8 bases. CDR1 and CDR2 from the germline V gene are SGHRS and YFSETQ. V shed 2 bases and J 7 bases; nucleotides not matched to a gene: 4. The CDR3 covers 13 residues. The CDR3 DNA reads as TGCGCCAGCAGCTTAGACAGGGGCAGTGGCTACACCTTC. Its protein product is CASSLDRGSGYTF.

This rearrangement joins TRBV4-3 to TRBJ1-2; D perhaps matches TRBD1 (6 bases). Germline-derived CDR1 and CDR2 are LGHNA and YSLEER. The CDR3 is 15 residues long. V was pared by 0 bases and J by 4 bases, with 12 bases between. The CDR3: CASSQEIRGAYGYTF. CDR3 bases: TGCGCCAGCAGCCAAGAAATTCGGGGGGCCTATGGCTACACCTTC.

This clone occurred many times. The chain has TRBV28 and TRBJ2-5; D gene unclear. The CDR3 runs to 12 residues. Trimming took off 3 bases at V and 2 bases at J, with 4 bases between the two ends. The germline CDR1 and CDR2 sequences are MDHEN and SYDVKM. Written as DNA, the CDR3 is TGTGCCAGCAGTTTGGCTCAAGAGACCCAGTACTTC. Protein product: CASSLAQETQYF.

This chain connects TRBV5-8 to TRBJ2-5; D is tentatively TRBD1 or TRBD2 (5 bases each). V lost 4 bases and J 3 bases, leaving 16 bases between the germline ends. From germline, CDR1 is SGHTS and CDR2 YDEGEE. The CDR3 covers 15 residues. CDR3 region: CASSPFGTEKETQYF. DNA of the CDR3: TGTGCCAGCAGCCCCTTTGGGACGGAGAAAGAGACCCAGTACTTC.

The rearrangement uses TRBV7-9 and TRBJ1-1; a possible D gene is TRBD1 (5 bases). The germline CDR1 and CDR2 sequences are SEHNR and FQNEAQ (reference sequence). The CDR3 length is 13 residues. V dropped 1 base and J dropped 8 bases, with 11 bases sitting between them. The chain's CDR3 is CASSLVQGPEAFF. The CDR3 bases are TGTGCCAGCAGCTTAGTTCAGGGACCCGAAGCTTTCTTT.

The CDR3 loop is CASSSRYEQYF. The CDR3, as DNA: TGTGCCAGCAGCTCTCGTTACGAGCAGTACTTC. J is TRBJ2-7 and V is TRBV9; unclear D gene. The CDR3 has 11 residues. V was shortened by 4 bases and J by 4 bases, with 6 bases between the two germline ends. Germline-derived CDR1 and CDR2 are SGDLS and YYNGEE.

This chain joins TRBV4-1 and TRBJ2-7; 7 positions match TRBD1. The CDR3 is 15 residues long. V was pared by 0 bases and J by 6 bases, with 8 bases of the junction left unmatched. Germline V gene lookup returns CDR1 MGHRA and CDR2 YSYEKL. CDR3 region: CASSQDLQGPFEQYV. In DNA form, the CDR3 reads TGCGCCAGCAGCCAAGACCTACAGGGGCCCTTCGAGCAGTACGTC.

The sample holds one count of this clone. The chain links TRBV3-1 (or the pseudogene TRBV3-2) to TRBJ2-3; no clear D. The germline CDR1 and CDR2 sequences are LGHDT and YNNKEL (reference sequence). The germline V and J ends were trimmed by 2 bases and 0 bases, with 9 bases remaining between them. This CDR3 has 15 amino acids. CDR3 in DNA: TGTGCCAGCAGCCAACCTCTCGTGAGCACAGATACGCAGTATTTT. Translation: CASSQPLVSTDTQYF.

The chain is built from TRBV6-5 and TRBJ2-5; D gene unclear. This CDR3 spans 13 amino acids. V was clipped by 6 bases and J by 5 bases, with 13 bases between them. Germline loops: CDR1 MNHEY, CDR2 SVGAGI. The CDR3 region is CASSLIISETQYF. CDR3 bases: TGTGCCAGCAGCCTCATTATTTCGGAGACCCAGTACTTC.

V is TRBV28 and J is TRBJ2-1; D is ambiguous. Germline V gives CDR1 MDHEN, CDR2 SYDVKM. The CDR3 has 11 residues. V was trimmed by 7 bases and J by 5 bases, leaving 6 bases between them. CDR3 sequence: CASTWDNEQFF. CDR3 sequence (DNA): TGTGCCAGCACGTGGGACAATGAGCAGTTCTTC.

The chain joins TRBV6-2 or TRBV6-3 to TRBJ1-1; D not certain. Germline assignment: CDR1 MNHEY and CDR2 SVGEGT. The CDR3 covers 13 residues. V lost 5 bases, J lost 1 base, and 8 bases lay in between. This CDR3 is CASSRTSNTEAFF. The CDR3 nucleotides read TGTGCCAGCAGTCGAACATCGAACACTGAAGCTTTCTTT.